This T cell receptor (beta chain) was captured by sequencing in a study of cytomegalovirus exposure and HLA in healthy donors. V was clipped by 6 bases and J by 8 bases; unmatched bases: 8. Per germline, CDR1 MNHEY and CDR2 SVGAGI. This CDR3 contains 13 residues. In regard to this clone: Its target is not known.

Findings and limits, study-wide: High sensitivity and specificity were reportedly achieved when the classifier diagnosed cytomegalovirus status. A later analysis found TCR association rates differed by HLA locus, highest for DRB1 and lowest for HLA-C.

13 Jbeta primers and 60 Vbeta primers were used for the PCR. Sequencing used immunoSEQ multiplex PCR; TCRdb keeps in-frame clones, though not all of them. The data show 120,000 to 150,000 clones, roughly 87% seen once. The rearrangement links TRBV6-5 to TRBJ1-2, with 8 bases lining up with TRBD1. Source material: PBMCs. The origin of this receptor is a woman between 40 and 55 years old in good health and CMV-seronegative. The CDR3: CASRVDRGRGYTF. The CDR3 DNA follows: TGTGCCAGCAGGGTCGACAGGGGCAGGGGCTACACCTTC.